This section outlines one T cell receptor beta chain sequence together with its context. Its specificity is not known. The source of the sample is a study of CD4+ T cells in melanoma. Points from the study as a whole: Neoantigen-specific CD4+ T cells in melanoma reportedly had diverse differentiation states.

Germline V lookup: CDR1 MNHEY, CDR2 SMNVEV (reference sequence). The length of the CDR3 is 16 residues. After removal of 0 bases from V and 7 bases from J, the junction contained 7 bases not matched to a gene. Sequencing was performed with immunoSEQ multiplex PCR; in TCRdb, only in-frame clones are kept and a portion is missing. The sample lists some 150,000 clones; about nine tenths were seen once. The clonotype was recovered from a human donor with melanoma. This chain connects TRBV27 to TRBJ2-1; TRBD1 matches at 9 bases. The CDR3 nucleotides are TGTGCCAGCAGTTTATCGTGGACAGGGGTGAGGAATGAGCAGTTCTTC. Residues: CASSLSWTGVRNEQFF.